This TCR beta chain was sequenced in a study of CD8+CD57+ T cells in acquired aplastic anemia. Study-wide points: Comparison of patients with controls identified around 31 shared CD8+ CDR3 sequences.

Patients picked for sequencing had shown CD8+CD57+ cell expansion detected by flow cytometry. Germline values: CDR1 SGHKS, CDR2 YYEKEE (reference sequence). V lost 0 bases and J 4 bases, leaving 13 bases between the germline ends. The CDR3 consists of 15 residues. Genomic DNA templated the TCR beta VDJ and CDR3 profiling. TCRdb recomputed calls from the reads with MiXCR, one row per CDR3 protein. This sample has around 430,000 distinct CDR3 sequences, with around a third found just once. To note about this clonotype: As yet, its antigen is unknown.

The TCR was taken from a human donor with aplastic anemia. Sequenced: sorted CD4+, CD8+, or CD8+CD57+ T cells (not recorded which) from PBMCs. The J gene is TRBJ1-2, the V gene TRBV5-5; D remains ambiguous. In nucleotides, the CDR3 is TGTGCCAGCAGCTTGGTCCAGTCAGGATCCTATGGCTACACCTTC. This sequence encodes CASSLVQSGSYGYTF.